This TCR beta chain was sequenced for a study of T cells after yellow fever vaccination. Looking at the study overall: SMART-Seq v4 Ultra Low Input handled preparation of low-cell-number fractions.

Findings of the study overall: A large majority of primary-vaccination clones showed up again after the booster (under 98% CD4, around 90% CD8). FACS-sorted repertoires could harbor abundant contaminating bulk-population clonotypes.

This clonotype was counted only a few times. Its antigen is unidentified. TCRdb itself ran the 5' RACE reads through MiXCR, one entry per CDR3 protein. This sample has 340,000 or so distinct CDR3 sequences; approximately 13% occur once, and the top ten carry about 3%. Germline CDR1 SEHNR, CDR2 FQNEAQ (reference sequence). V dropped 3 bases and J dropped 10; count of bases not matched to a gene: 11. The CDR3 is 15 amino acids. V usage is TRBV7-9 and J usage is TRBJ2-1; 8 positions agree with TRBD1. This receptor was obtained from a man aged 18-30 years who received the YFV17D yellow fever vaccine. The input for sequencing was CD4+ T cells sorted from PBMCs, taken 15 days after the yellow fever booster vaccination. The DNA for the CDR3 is TGTGCCAGCAGCTTTACGGGACAGGTGCTAGGGGAGCAGTTCTTC. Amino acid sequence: CASSFTGQVLGEQFF.